This T cell receptor (beta chain) emerged from a study of T-cell reconstitution after alpha-beta-depleted transplantation in children. Study conclusions and caveats: At the one-year point after transplant, T-cell counts and TCRbeta diversity were found to come mostly from T cells that had been newly produced. Several hundred expanded graft clones reportedly gave rise to the alpha-beta T cells present about two months after transplant. Some patients owed their high day-60 TCRbeta diversity to surviving recipient T cells and thymic progenitors.

The germline V gene encodes CDR1 MGHRA and CDR2 YSYEKL. CDR3 length: 14 residues. V trimming: 4 bases; J trimming: 5 bases; junction bases outside the gene matches: 4. Notes on this clonotype: Its specificity is not known.

It was with unique molecular identifiers that the TCRbeta library was prepared. TCRdb re-called the PCR reads with MiXCR, one entry per CDR3 protein. The sample includes 150,000 to 250,000 distinct CDR3 sequences, roughly 6.3% of them seen just once. The sample consisted of PBMCs, taken before TCRalphabeta/CD19-depleted stem cell transplant. The TCR was taken from a girl under three years old with combined immunodeficiency, due to receive a stem cell transplant. V and J are TRBV4-1 and TRBJ2-5; TRBD1 matches at 10 bases. The CDR3 loop is CASSPGQGRETQYF. The CDR3 DNA reads as TGCGCCAGCAGCCCGGGACAGGGGAGGGAGACCCAGTACTTC.